These 3 T cell receptor beta chains came from one sample sequenced in a study of cytomegalovirus exposure and HLA in healthy donors. The PCR used 60 Vbeta and 13 Jbeta primers. Generated by immunoSEQ multiplex PCR, the TCRdb table keeps only in-frame clones and is missing some. The repertoire holds around 100,000 clones, with approximately 70% as singletons. Sequencing input: PBMCs. These receptor sequences come from a woman in her forties or fifties in good health and CMV-seronegative.

This clone was seen more than once but under ten times. V usage is TRBV6-1 and J usage is TRBJ2-5; D possibly corresponds to TRBD1 (6 bases). Germline CDR1 is MNHNS and CDR2 is SASEGT. This CDR3 has 13 amino acids. Trimming cost V 6 bases and J 2 bases, with 10 bases left between them. This CDR3 reads CASSEGTQETQYF. CDR3 bases: TGTGCCAGCAGCGAGGGGACACAAGAGACCCAGTACTTC.

This clone was observed once. V gene TRBV5-6 combines with J gene TRBJ2-7; TRBD1 might be the D (6 bases). Deletions cut 0 bases from V and 4 bases from J, with 14 bases between. This CDR3 has 15 amino acids. Germline V gives CDR1 SGHDT, CDR2 YYEEEE. CDR3 coding DNA: TGTGCCAGCAGCTTGGTGACAGGAACTCCATACGAGCAGTACTTC. Its translation: CASSLVTGTPYEQYF.

CDR3 amino acids: CAISEAGGNNEQFF. The CDR3, as DNA: TGTGCCATCAGTGAAGCGGGGGGGAACAATGAGCAGTTCTTC. The chain joins TRBV10-3 to TRBJ2-1; 10 nucleotides match TRBD2. In germline, CDR1 is ENHRY, CDR2 SYGVKD. The CDR3 sequence is 14 residues long. V trimming: 3 bases; J trimming: 5 bases; junction bases outside the gene matches: 1.